Listed below are T cell receptor beta chains from one sample, sequenced in a study of shared clonotypes between healthy human individuals. Here immunoSEQ multiplex PCR was the method, and the copy in TCRdb shows in-frame clones only, minus some. The data hold 2 million to 3 million clones, with 80% to 95% observed a single time. The material sequenced was naive CD4+ T cells from PBMCs. These receptors came from a man aged 18-30 years in good health. Some clones in this sample may be carry-over from other donors' samples. CDR3s include the opening cysteine and the closing phenylalanine or tryptophan. The D gene is left open where the match is weak. Clone size is stated in some rows and not others, as once, few, many or a class when expanded.

TRBV6-6	.	TRBJ1-1	13	.	TGTGCCAGCAGTAGGGCAGGGAACACTGAAGCTTTCTTT	CASSRAGNTEAFF
TRBV6-6	.	TRBJ1-1	14	.	TGTGCCAGCAGTCTCTTACAGGGAAACACTGAAGCTTTCTTT	CASSLLQGNTEAFF
TRBV2	.	TRBJ1-2	13	.	TGTGCCAGCAGTGAATTACAGGGTTCTGGCTACACCTTC	CASSELQGSGYTF
TRBV7-2	.	TRBJ2-3	17	.	TGTGCCAGCAGCTCCTCCCCGAGGGCGACCGGCACAGATACGCAGTATTTT	CASSSSPRATGTDTQYF
TRBV5-1	.	TRBJ2-5	14	TRBD1	TGCGCCAGCAGCTTCACCGGGACAGCGGAGACCCAGTACTTC	CASSFTGTAETQYF
TRBV11-2	.	TRBJ1-1	14	.	TGTGCCAGCAGCCGGGTCCAGACGAACACTGAAGCTTTCTTT	CASSRVQTNTEAFF
TRBV6-1	.	TRBJ2-7	18	TRBD2	TGTGCCAGCAGAGAAAGGACTAGCGGGTCTTACAGCACCTACGAGCAGTACTTC	CASRERTSGSYSTYEQYF
TRBV5-8	.	TRBJ2-3	14	TRBD1	TGTGCCAGCAGCTCGACAGGGCTCGCAGATACGCAGTATTTT	CASSSTGLADTQYF
TRBV30	.	TRBJ2-7	14	TRBD1	TGTGCCTGGAGTGCGGACAGGGGGCTGGAAGAGCAGTACTTC	CAWSADRGLEEQYF
TRBV10-3	.	TRBJ2-2	15	.	TGTGCCATCAGTGATACGGGCAGGCGGGCCGGGGAGCTGTTTTTT	CAISDTGRRAGELFF
TRBV5-4	.	TRBJ2-7	17	TRBD2	TGTGCCAGCAGCTTCACCCAACCGGGACTACCGGGTTACGAGCAGTACTTC	CASSFTQPGLPGYEQYF
TRBV18	.	TRBJ2-2	14	.	TGTGCCAGCTCATCAGGGCTCAATTACGGGGAGCTGTTTTTT	CASSSGLNYGELFF
TRBV14	.	TRBJ1-1	15	TRBD1	TGTGCCAGCAGCCCTAAAACGGACAGGGGAACTGAAGCTTTCTTT	CASSPKTDRGTEAFF
TRBV30	.	TRBJ2-4	13	.	TGTGCCTGGAGCGGGTTCTTTGGTGACATTCAGTACTTC	CAWSGFFGDIQYF
TRBV5-3	.	TRBJ1-1	14	.	TGTGCCAGAACGGTGAAGGGAAAGAACACTGAAGCTTTCTTT	CARTVKGKNTEAFF
TRBV18	.	TRBJ1-1	14	TRBD1	TGTGCCAGCTCACTAGGACAGGAGAACACTGAAGCTTTCTTT	CASSLGQENTEAFF
TRBV5-1	.	TRBJ1-1	16	.	TGCGCCAGCAGCTTACCCCGGAGTCAGATGAACACTGAAGCTTTCTTT	CASSLPRSQMNTEAFF
TRBV19	.	TRBJ1-1	13	TRBD1	TGTGCCAGTAATCAGGGGGCGCAAGGTGAAGCTTTCTTT	CASNQGAQGEAFF
TRBV18	.	TRBJ2-3	14	.	TGTGCCAGCTCACCGATGGGGGCTACAGATACGCAGTATTTT	CASSPMGATDTQYF
TRBV6-5	.	TRBJ1-1	15	.	TGTGCCAGCCCGCTGGACCCATGCAGAAACACTGAAGCTTTCTTT	CASPLDPCRNTEAFF
TRBV27	.	TRBJ1-2	14	.	TGTGCCAGCAGTTTAAATGGGCAGCTCTATGGCTACACCTTC	CASSLNGQLYGYTF
TRBV28	once	TRBJ1-3	14	TRBD1	TGTGCCAGCAGTTCCCGGGACAGGGGACACACCATATATTTT	CASSSRDRGHTIYF